This T cell receptor beta chain was sequenced during a study of CD8 T cells in Susac syndrome. RNA, at about 0.5 to 1 ug, was reverse transcribed with random hexamers. An immunoSEQ multiplex PCR amplified TCR beta CDR3 over 54 Vbeta and 13 Jbeta. In TCRdb, the immunoSEQ multiplex PCR reads were re-called with MiXCR into one record per CDR3 protein. The sample consists of more than 20,000 distinct CDR3 sequences, 90% to 95% of them appearing once. The CDR3 runs 14 residues. Between the trimmed V and J ends, which lost 4 bases and 7 bases, there was a span of 17 bases. TCR beta sequencing was performed on blood CD8+ and CD4+ T cells. Negative isolation was used for CD8+ and CD4+ T cells, and FACS enrichment was applied to TEMRA cells.

This TCR came from a human donor in good health. The V gene is TRBV23-1, the J gene TRBJ2-7; D is uncertain. TRBV23-1 is placed among ORFs of uncertain function. The source material was CD8+ T cells from PBMCs. CDR3 loop: CASSLTPITSEQYF. The CDR3 DNA sequence: TGCGCCAGCAGTCTAACACCGATTACGAGTGAGCAGTACTTC.